The following is a T cell receptor (beta chain) sequence with its context. The data were obtained in a study of OX40 agonist ivuxolimab in advanced cancers. Study details: The drug used for patients, ivuxolimab, was an agonistic anti-OX40 (CD134) antibody. Those enrolled were 80% to 85% male, with a mean age of about 60 years and ages from roughly 23 to 79.

The V gene's germline CDR1 is SGHNT and CDR2 YYREEE (reference sequence). This CDR3 has 14 residues. Deletions cut 5 bases from V and 1 base from J, with 11 bases between. Profiling relied on immunoSEQ multiplex PCR, and the TCRdb table lists in-frame clones only, not all of them. The table has around 62,000 clones, roughly 88% seen once. This rearrangement joins TRBV5-4 to TRBJ2-3; D is unclear. The TCR sequence derives from an adult with an advanced solid tumor such as melanoma, head and neck, liver or kidney cancer. The source was CD4+ or CD8+ T cells sorted from blood, collected in a trial of the OX40 agonist ivuxolimab. CDR3 bases: TGTGCCAGCAGTTCACTCCTAGGCACAGATACGCAGTATTTT. Protein sequence: CASSSLLGTDTQYF.